In its sample, the clone carrying this T cell receptor (beta chain) was seen once. This entry is derived from a study of blood T cell repertoires in COVID-19. Turning to the study itself: PBMCs, B-cell-depleted T cells, or T cells were the source of the cDNA or gDNA that made up the material.

The assay was immunoSEQ multiplex PCR, and TCRdb's table has in-frame clones only and misses some. The sample has 45,000 to 60,000 clones; 70% to 85% are singletons. CDR1 and CDR2 from the germline V gene are LNHDA and SQIVND (reference sequence). With 5 bases clipped from V and 6 bases from J, the junction kept 9 bases outside the gene matches. The CDR3 is 15 residues long. Sequenced material: peripheral blood. The TCR was taken from a man aged 45-65 years with acute or convalescent COVID-19. J is TRBJ1-4 and V is TRBV19, with TRBD1 matching 7 bases. CDR3 region: CASSPRGKEDEKLFF. DNA of the CDR3: TGTGCCAGTAGTCCCAGGGGGAAGGAGGATGAAAAACTGTTTTTT.